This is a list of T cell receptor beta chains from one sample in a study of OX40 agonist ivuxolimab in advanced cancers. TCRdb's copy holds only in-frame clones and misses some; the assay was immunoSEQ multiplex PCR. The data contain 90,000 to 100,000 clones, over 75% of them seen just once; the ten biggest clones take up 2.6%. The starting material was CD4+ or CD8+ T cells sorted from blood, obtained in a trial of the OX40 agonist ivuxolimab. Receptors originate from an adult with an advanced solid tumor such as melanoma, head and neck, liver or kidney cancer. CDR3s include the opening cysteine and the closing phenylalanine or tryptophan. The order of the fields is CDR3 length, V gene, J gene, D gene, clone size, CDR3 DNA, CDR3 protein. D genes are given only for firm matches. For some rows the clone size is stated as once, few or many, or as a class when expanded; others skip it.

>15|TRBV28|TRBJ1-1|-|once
TGTGCCAGCAGTCCTACCCGGGGCGGGGGTACTGAAGCTTTCTTT
CASSPTRGGGTEAFF
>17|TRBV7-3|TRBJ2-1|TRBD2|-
TGTGCCAGCAGCCCGCGGACTAGCGGGAGATCCTACAATGAGCAGTTCTTC
CASSPRTSGRSYNEQFF
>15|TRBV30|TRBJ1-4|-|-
TGTGCCTGGAGACCCGGGGGAAGCGTTAATGAAAAACTGTTTTTT
CAWRPGGSVNEKLFF
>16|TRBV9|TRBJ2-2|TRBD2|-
TGTGCCAGCAGCGTATTAGCGGGAGTATCCACCGGGGAGCTGTTTTTT
CASSVLAGVSTGELFF
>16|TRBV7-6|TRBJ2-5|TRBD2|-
TGTGCCAGCAGCTTAGTGGCGGGACTAGCGCAAGAGACCCAGTACTTC
CASSLVAGLAQETQYF
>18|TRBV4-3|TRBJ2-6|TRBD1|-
TGCGCCAGCAGCCGGACAGGGCCCGGCGCATCTGGGGCCAACGTCCTGACTTTC
CASSRTGPGASGANVLTF
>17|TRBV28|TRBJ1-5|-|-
TGTGCCAGCAGGCCGGGGGGGGGTAGAATAGGCAATCAGCCCCAGCATTTT
CASRPGGGRIGNQPQHF
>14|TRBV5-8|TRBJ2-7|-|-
TGTGCCAGCAGCTTGACTGCTGTCTCGCACGAGCAGTACTTC
CASSLTAVSHEQYF
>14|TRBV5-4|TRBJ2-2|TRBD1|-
TGTGCCAGCAGCCCTGACAGGGTTACTGGGGAGCTGTTTTTT
CASSPDRVTGELFF
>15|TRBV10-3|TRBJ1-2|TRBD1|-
TGTGCCATCAGCGCCCAGGGGGGGAGGGAGAGTGGCTACACCTTC
CAISAQGGRESGYTF
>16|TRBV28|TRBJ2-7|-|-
TGTGCCAGCAGACCCAGCGGGACAGGATGGTTCCCCGAGCAGTACTTC
CASRPSGTGWFPEQYF
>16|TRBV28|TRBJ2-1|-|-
TGTGCCAGCAGTACACAGGACTCCGCCTCCTACAATGAGCAGTTCTTC
CASSTQDSASYNEQFF
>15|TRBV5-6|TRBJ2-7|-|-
TGTGCCAGCAGCTTAACGGCAGGGAGCTCCTACGAGCAGTACTTC
CASSLTAGSSYEQYF
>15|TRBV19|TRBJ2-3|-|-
TGTGCCAGTAGTGGGGACTCCAATACGAGAGATACGCAGTATTTT
CASSGDSNTRDTQYF
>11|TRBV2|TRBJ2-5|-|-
TGTGCCAGCAGTGGGGAAGAGACCCAGTACTTC
CASSGEETQYF
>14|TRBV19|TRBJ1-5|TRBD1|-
TGTGCCAGTAGTCTTGGGACAGATGGGCAGCCCCAGCATTTT
CASSLGTDGQPQHF
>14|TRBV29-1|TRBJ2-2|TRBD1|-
TGCAGCGTTGCGCCGGGACAGTACACCGGGGAGCTGTTTTTT
CSVAPGQYTGELFF
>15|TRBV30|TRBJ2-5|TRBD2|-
TGTGCCTGGAGTCTGATAGCGGGAGTTAGGGAGACCCAGTACTTC
CAWSLIAGVRETQYF
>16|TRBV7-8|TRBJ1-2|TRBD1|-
TGTGCCAGCAGCCCCGAAGGGGGCCCTACCAACTATGGCTACACCTTC
CASSPEGGPTNYGYTF
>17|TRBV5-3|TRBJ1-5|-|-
TGTGCCAGAAGCTTGGCCAGTGGGGGTCGTCGCAATCAGCCCCAGCATTTT
CARSLASGGRRNQPQHF
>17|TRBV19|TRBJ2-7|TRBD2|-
TGTGCCAGTAGTATCGGGGGGGCCCGGGCGGGCTCCTACGAGCAGTACTTC
CASSIGGARAGSYEQYF
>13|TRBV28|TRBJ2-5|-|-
TGTGCCAGTGTTTTAACTCCACAAGAGACCCAGTACTTC
CASVLTPQETQYF
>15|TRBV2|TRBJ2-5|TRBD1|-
TGTGCCAGCAGTGCGGACAGGGCCTCTCTGGAGACCCAGTACTTC
CASSADRASLETQYF
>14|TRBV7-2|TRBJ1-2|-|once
TGTGCCAGCAGCCAAAGTGCAGGGGTCTATGGCTACACCTTC
CASSQSAGVYGYTF
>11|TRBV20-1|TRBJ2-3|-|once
TGCAGTGCTAGGGCTCGGGGTACGCAGTATTTT
CSARARGTQYF
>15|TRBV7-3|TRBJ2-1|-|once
TGTGCCAGCAGCTTAATGCCGGGGGCGGCGAGTGAGCAGTTCTTC
CASSLMPGAASEQFF
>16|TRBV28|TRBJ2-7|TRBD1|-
TGTGCCAGCAGTCCGCCCCTGGGACAGGGTGTCTACGAGCAGTACTTC
CASSPPLGQGVYEQYF
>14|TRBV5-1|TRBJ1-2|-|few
TGCGCCAGCAGCTTGGGCCCGGGTTGGTATGGCTACACCTTC
CASSLGPGWYGYTF
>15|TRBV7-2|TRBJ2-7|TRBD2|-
TGTGCCAGCAGCTTAGGAGCGGGAGGTGGCTACGAGCAGTACTTC
CASSLGAGGGYEQYF
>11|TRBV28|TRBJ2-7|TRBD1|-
TGTGCCAGCAGTCGACAGGGGGTCCAGTACTTC
CASSRQGVQYF
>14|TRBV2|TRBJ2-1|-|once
TGTGCCAGCCGCGCCCTGGTCTCGGTAGGTGAGCAGTTCTTC
CASRALVSVGEQFF
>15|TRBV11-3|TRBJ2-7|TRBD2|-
TGTGCCAGCAGCAGCTATCTAGCGGTCTCCTACGAGCAGTACTTC
CASSSYLAVSYEQYF
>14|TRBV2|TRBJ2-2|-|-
TGTGCCAGCATCCATGATAGTGACACCGGGGAGCTGTTTTTT
CASIHDSDTGELFF
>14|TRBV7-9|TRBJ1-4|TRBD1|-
TGTGCCAGCAGCGTCAGACAGGGTGTTGAAAAACTGTTTTTT
CASSVRQGVEKLFF
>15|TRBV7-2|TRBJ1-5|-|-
TGTGCCAGCAGCTTGAAGGGTGGGTGGGATCAGCCCCAGCATTTT
CASSLKGGWDQPQHF
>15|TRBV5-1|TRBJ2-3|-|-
TGCGCCAGCAGCTTAGAGGCTAGGTGGGCAGATACGCAGTATTTT
CASSLEARWADTQYF
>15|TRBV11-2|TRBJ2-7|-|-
TGTGCCAGCAGCTTAGCGAGTAGCGGTACCTACGAGCAGTACTTC
CASSLASSGTYEQYF
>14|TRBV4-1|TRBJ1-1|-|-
TGCGCCAGCAGCCAAACGATTATGAACACTGAAGCTTTCTTT
CASSQTIMNTEAFF
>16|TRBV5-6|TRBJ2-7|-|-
TGTGCCAGCAGCCAACGAACAGGAGCTTACGTTTACGAGCAGTACTTC
CASSQRTGAYVYEQYF
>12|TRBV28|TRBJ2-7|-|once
TGTGCCAGCAGTTTAGGGGTTACCGAGCAGTACTTC
CASSLGVTEQYF
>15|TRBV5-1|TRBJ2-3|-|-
TGCGCCAGCAGTGTGGCAGCTTCTAGCACAGATACGCAGTATTTT
CASSVAASSTDTQYF
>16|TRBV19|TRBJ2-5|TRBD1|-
TGTGCCAGTAGTATAGTTCCGGGGACAGGCCGGGGGACCCAGTACTTC
CASSIVPGTGRGTQYF
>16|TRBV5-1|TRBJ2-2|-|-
TGCGCCAGCAGCACTACGGCAAACGCGAACACCGGGGAGCTGTTTTTT
CASSTTANANTGELFF
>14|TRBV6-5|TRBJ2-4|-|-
TGTGCCAGCAATACAGGCTATCCCAAAAACATTCAGTACTTC
CASNTGYPKNIQYF
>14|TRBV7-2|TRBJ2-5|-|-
TGTGCCAGCACCTTCGGCCCAGGGCCGGAGACCCAGTACTTC
CASTFGPGPETQYF
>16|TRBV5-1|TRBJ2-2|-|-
TGCGCCAGCAGCTTCTCCGGGAAAACGAACACCGGGGAGCTGTTTTTT
CASSFSGKTNTGELFF
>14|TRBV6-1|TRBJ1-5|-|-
TGTGCCAGCAGGGATACAGGGATCAATCAGCCCCAGCATTTT
CASRDTGINQPQHF
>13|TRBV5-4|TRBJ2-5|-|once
TGTGCCAGCAGTCGGTGGAGCCAAGAGACCCAGTACTTC
CASSRWSQETQYF
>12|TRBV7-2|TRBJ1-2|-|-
TGTGCCAGCAGCTTACAGGGGTATGGCTACACCTTC
CASSLQGYGYTF
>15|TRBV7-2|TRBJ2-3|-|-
TGTGCCAGCAGCGCCCGGGACCTTAACACAGATACGCAGTATTTT
CASSARDLNTDTQYF
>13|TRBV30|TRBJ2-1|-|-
TGTGCCTGGAGGAGAGTCCAGTACAATGAGCAGTTCTTC
CAWRRVQYNEQFF
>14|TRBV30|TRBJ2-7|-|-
TGTGCCTGGAGTAGGGGCGGGAAGATGTACGAGCAGTACTTC
CAWSRGGKMYEQYF
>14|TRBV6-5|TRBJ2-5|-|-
TGTGCCAGCAGCCGCCCGGGGATCCAAGAGACCCAGTACTTC
CASSRPGIQETQYF
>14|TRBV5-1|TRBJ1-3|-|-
TGCGCCAGCAGCTTGGCAGGGACTGGAAACACCATATATTTT
CASSLAGTGNTIYF
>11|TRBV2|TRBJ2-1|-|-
TGTGCCAGCAGTCCCGGGGGCGAGCAGTTCTTC
CASSPGGEQFF